This T cell receptor (beta chain) was recovered during a study of molecular identifiers for immune sequencing clone quantification. TCRdb called the PCR reads again in MiXCR, with one record for every CDR3 protein. The sample lists hundreds of thousands of distinct CDR3 sequences, about 25% occurring once. This clonotype was recorded a few times. This receptor was identified in a human donor in good health. Some libraries in this study had Jurkat cell RNA spiked in. The sequencing input was naive CD8+ T cells from blood, with Jurkat cell RNA spiked in. Subset given: FACS-sorted CD8+CD4-CCR7+CD45RA+ naive T cells.

CDR3 bases: TGCAGTGCTAATGGGGGGGATTTGACAAGAGTCGTGACAGATACGCAGTATTTT. Amino acid sequence: CSANGGDLTRVVTDTQYF. The chain combines TRBV20-1 with TRBJ2-3; 7 bases agree with TRBD2. After removal of 4 bases from V and 3 bases from J, the junction contained 19 bases not matched to a gene. CDR3 length equals 18 residues. Germline V gene lookup returns CDR1 DFQATT and CDR2 SNEGSKA (reference sequence).